The 22 T cell receptor beta chains listed next were all sequenced from one sample in a study of persistence of HIV-infected CD4 T cells (dated by TCRdb to the early 2020s). Read against the paper, the sample's treatment or condition label means: suppressive antiretroviral therapy. As a nonspecific positive control representing the CD4+ T cell repertoire, cells were stimulated with anti-CD3/anti-CD28 magnetic beads. Sorting of responding CD4+ T cells was based on upregulation of both CD40 ligand and CD69. TCRbeta repertoires were sequenced from genomic DNA with the immunoSEQ hsTCRB assay version 4 in survey mode. The clones in this table, taken by TCRdb from immuneACCESS, are in-frame only. Not every clone is retained; where verified, under half of the shortfall comes from an unresolved V gene, and the cause of the rest is unknown. For this sample the table gives over 35,000 clones, of which around 89% were detected only once. Of the sample, about 0.94% is held by the ten largest clones.

These receptors have no identified antigens. This specimen consisted of CD4+ T cells sorted from PBMCs after approximately 19-hour stimulation, obtained from a patient who received antiretroviral therapy. The label giving this sample's cell subset or site can be read as: CD40L+CD69+ CD4 T cells responding to anti-CD3/anti-CD28 beads, representing the overall repertoire. These receptors all stem from an adult man with HIV who was CMV-seropositive.

The chain recombines TRBV2 with TRBJ2-6; no clear D. V gave up 7 bases and J gave up 0 bases, with 10 bases separating them. Germline-derived CDR1 and CDR2 are SNHLY and FYNNEI. The CDR3 runs 15 residues. This CDR3 reads CASTATRSGANVLTF. In DNA form, the CDR3 reads TGTGCCAGCACAGCCACTCGCTCTGGGGCCAACGTCCTGACTTTC. The complete variable domain, with remaining parts taken from reference TRBV2 and TRBJ2-6, reads EPEVTQTPSHQVTQMGQEVILRCVPISNHLYFYWYRQILGQKVEFLVSFYNNEISEKSEIFDDQFSVERPDGSNFTLKIRSTKLEDSAMYFCASTATRSGANVLTFGAGSRLTVL.

V usage is TRBV10-3 and J usage is TRBJ2-1; a possible D gene is TRBD1 (5 bases). Germline loops: CDR1 ENHRY, CDR2 SYGVKD. The V end was cut by 8 bases, the J end by 9 bases, with 20 bases between. There are 14 residues in the CDR3. CDR3 loop: CAIGALPSIGEQFF. For the CDR3, the DNA is TGTGCCATCGGGGCCCTCCCCTCAATAGGTGAGCAGTTCTTC.

The rearrangement links TRBV5-5 to TRBJ2-3, with TRBD1 identical over 8 bases. Germline loops: CDR1 SGHKS, CDR2 YYEKEE (reference sequence). CDR3 length: 15 residues. V lost 3 bases to trimming and J lost 4 bases; unmatched junction nucleotides: 7. CDR3 nucleotides: TGTGCCAGCAGCTCCCACAGGGGGAACGCAGATACGCAGTATTTT. Its protein product is CASSSHRGNADTQYF.

This chain uses TRBV7-9 with TRBJ1-1; 7 nucleotides align to TRBD1. Germline V CDR1 and CDR2: SEHNR, FQNEAQ (reference sequence). V shed 3 bases and J 5 bases; nucleotides not matched to a gene: 3. This CDR3 has 13 amino acids. The CDR3 protein is CASSFEQGTEAFF. The CDR3 nucleotides are TGTGCCAGCAGCTTTGAACAGGGGACTGAAGCTTTCTTT.

V is TRBV28 and J is TRBJ2-7; no clear D. Trimming cost V 4 bases and J 3 bases, with 10 bases left between them. The CDR3 runs to 13 residues. Germline V gives CDR1 MDHEN, CDR2 SYDVKM. CDR3 loop: CASSSAVVYEQYF. The CDR3 region has the DNA TGTGCCAGCAGTTCCGCGGTCGTCTACGAGCAGTACTTC.

This rearrangement joins TRBV7-9 to TRBJ1-1; 9 bases fit TRBD1. Germline CDR1 and CDR2: SEHNR and FQNEAQ (reference sequence). Losses at the gene ends were 7 bases for V and 11 bases for J; bases not matched to a gene: 11. The CDR3 spans 13 residues. CDR3 DNA sequence: TGTGCCAGCACCCCGGGACAGGGAAGGAATGCTTTCTTT. Encoded protein: CASTPGQGRNAFF. Full variable domain (rest looked up from reference TRBV7-9 and TRBJ1-1): DTGVSQNPRHKITKRGQNVTFRCDPISEHNRLYWYRQTLGQGPEFLTYFQNEAQLEKSRLLSDRFSAERPKGSFSTLEIQRTEQGDSAMYLCASTPGQGRNAFFGQGTRLTVV.

The genes are TRBV19 and TRBJ1-4; D unclear. The CDR3 runs to 14 residues. With 2 bases removed from V and 4 bases from J, the gap between germline ends came to 8 bases. Looked up from germline, CDR1 is LNHDA and CDR2 is SQIVND (reference sequence). CDR3 amino acids: CASSIQLLNEKLFF. The CDR3 DNA follows: TGTGCCAGTAGTATACAGCTCCTTAATGAAAAACTGTTTTTT. Full variable domain (missing parts from reference TRBV19 and TRBJ1-4): DGGITQSPKYLFRKEGQNVTLSCEQNLNHDAMYWYRQDPGQGLRLIYYSQIVNDFQKGDIAEGYSVSREKKESFPLTVTSAQKNPTAFYLCASSIQLLNEKLFFGSGTQLSVL.

The chain combines TRBV27 with TRBJ2-3, with a possible D match to TRBD1 (5 bases). CDR3 length: 15 amino acids. Germline V gene lookup returns CDR1 MNHEY and CDR2 SMNVEV (reference sequence). V lost 5 bases and J 0 bases, leaving 12 bases between the germline ends. The chain's CDR3 is CASSRSRVSTDTQYF. CDR3 DNA: TGTGCCAGCAGTCGTTCCAGGGTGAGCACAGATACGCAGTATTTT.

The rearrangement joins TRBV2 to TRBJ1-4; 7 nucleotides match TRBD1. The germline gives CDR1 SNHLY, CDR2 FYNNEI. The CDR3 is 16 residues long. After removal of 8 bases from V and 5 bases from J, the junction contained 14 bases not matched to a gene. CDR3 nucleotide sequence: TGTGCCAGCGGCCGAGGGGGCTCACAAAGAAATGAAAAACTGTTTTTT. It encodes CASGRGGSQRNEKLFF.

This clone is a singleton in its sample. The chain employs TRBV6-1 and TRBJ1-1; D remains unclear. V lost 2 bases and J 1 base, leaving 8 bases between the germline ends. Per germline, CDR1 MNHNS and CDR2 SASEGT. The CDR3 spans 14 residues. CDR3 nucleotide sequence: TGTGCCAGCAGTGAAATTACCCCGAACACTGAAGCTTTCTTT. Protein product: CASSEITPNTEAFF.

The rearrangement joins TRBV2 to TRBJ2-1; the match to TRBD2 covers 12 bases. The CDR3 is made up of 15 amino acids. Per the germline V gene, CDR1 is SNHLY and CDR2 is FYNNEI. Trimming took 4 bases from V and 8 from J; bases not matched to a gene: 6. This CDR3 reads CASSALASGGDEQFF. In DNA form, the CDR3 reads TGTGCCAGCAGTGCCCTCGCTAGCGGGGGGGATGAGCAGTTCTTC.

V usage is TRBV6-1 and J usage is TRBJ1-1; 9 bases are shared with TRBD1. Trimming took 2 bases from V and 7 from J; bases not matched to a gene: 8. Germline loops: CDR1 MNHNS, CDR2 SASEGT. This CDR3 is built from 15 residues. Here the CDR3 DNA reads TGTGCCAGCAGTGAAATGGGACAGGGAGACGGTGAAGCTTTCTTT. Translated: CASSEMGQGDGEAFF.

This chain connects TRBV7-9 to TRBJ2-7; D gene uncertain. This CDR3 is 11 amino acids long. V shed 5 bases and J shed 5 bases, with 7 bases lying between them. Germline V CDR1 and CDR2: SEHNR, FQNEAQ (reference sequence). The CDR3: CASSHGNEQYF. The CDR3 bases are TGTGCCAGCAGCCATGGGAACGAGCAGTACTTC.

This clone was observed once. The rearrangement joins TRBV6-5 to TRBJ2-7, with TRBD1 matching over 9 bases. The germline CDR1 and CDR2 sequences are MNHEY and SVGAGI. V gave up 6 bases and J gave up 3 bases; unmatched junction bases: 6. The CDR3 runs to 14 residues. The CDR3 region is CASSVWTGVYEQYF. The CDR3 bases are TGTGCCAGCAGCGTCTGGACAGGGGTCTACGAGCAGTACTTC.

This chain links TRBV18 with TRBJ1-1; D is unclear. Germline-derived CDR1 and CDR2 are KGHSH and LQKENI. This CDR3 has 15 amino acids. V dropped 6 bases and J dropped 0 bases, with 14 bases sitting between them. CDR3 in amino acids: CASSRSVQMNTEAFF. The CDR3 DNA reads as TGTGCCAGCTCCCGATCGGTACAGATGAACACTGAAGCTTTCTTT. The variable domain in full, with the rest retrieved from reference TRBV18 and TRBJ1-1, is NAGVMQNPRHLVRRRGQEARLRCSPMKGHSHVYWYRQLPEEGLKFMVYLQKENIIDESGMPKERFSAEFPKEGPSILRIQQVVRGDSAAYFCASSRSVQMNTEAFFGQGTRLTVV.

CDR3 residues: CASSLVEKLFF. The CDR3 region has the DNA TGTGCCAGCAGTTTGGTTGAAAAACTGTTTTTT. The gene calls are TRBV12-3 or TRBV12-4 and TRBJ1-4, with D hard to call. This CDR3 contains 11 residues. The V gene lost 3 bases and the J gene lost 7 bases, with 3 bases spanning the gap.

The chain employs TRBV7-2 and TRBJ2-3; TRBD2 might be the D (6 bases). The germline V gene has CDR1 SGHTA and CDR2 FQGNSA. Trimming pared 5 bases from V and 3 bases from J, leaving 15 bases between. There are 15 residues in the CDR3. The DNA of the CDR3 is TGTGCCAGCAGCCCCCGGGGAGGTTCGACAGATACGCAGTATTTT. Translating it yields CASSPRGGSTDTQYF.

The genes are TRBV2 and TRBJ2-3; 8 positions match TRBD2. There are 14 residues in the CDR3. V shed 6 bases, J shed 4 bases, and the junction held 6 bases outside the gene matches. Germline-derived CDR1 and CDR2 are SNHLY and FYNNEI. The DNA of the CDR3 is TGTGCCAGCAGCCGGACTAGCAGTTCAGATACGCAGTATTTT. This encodes CASSRTSSSDTQYF.

CDR3 sequence (DNA): TGTGCCAGCAGTTACGGACAGGGGGCGTCTTCACCCCTCCACTTT. Its protein product is CASSYGQGASSPLHF. The gene calls are TRBV6-5 and TRBJ1-6; 11 nucleotides line up with TRBD1. The CDR3 has 15 residues. The V and J ends lost 2 bases and 9 bases, in that order; junction bases with no gene match: 3. CDR1 is MNHEY, CDR2 SVGAGI, per germline.

The V and J genes are TRBV18 and TRBJ2-1; tentative D call: TRBD2 (5 bases). The V end lost 0 bases, the J end lost 7 bases, and 10 bases lay between the germline ends. The CDR3 runs 14 residues. Germline V lookup: CDR1 KGHSH, CDR2 LQKENI. CDR3 amino acids: CASSPPETINEQFF. CDR3 DNA sequence: TGTGCCAGCTCACCACCTGAGACTATAAATGAGCAGTTCTTC.

The chain uses TRBV5-4 and TRBJ2-5; 15 bases align to TRBD2. Judging by the DNA end, TRBJ2-7 fits better; the J call may be wrong. Germline-derived CDR1 and CDR2 are SGHNT and YYREEE (reference sequence). This CDR3 is 18 amino acids long. Written as DNA, the CDR3 is TGTGCCAGCAGCTTGGTAAGGACTAGCGGGGGGGCCGGCGACGAGCAGTACTTC. Translating it yields CASSLVRTSGGAGDEQYF.

The V call is TRBV28, the J call TRBJ2-7; 12 bases are a match to TRBD1. This CDR3 spans 15 amino acids. The germline V gene has CDR1 MDHEN and CDR2 SYDVKM. The J segment lost 7 bases and the V segment lost 6 bases, leaving 10 bases of the junction unmatched. The CDR3 loop is CASRALGQGAGEQYF. CDR3 sequence (DNA): TGTGCCAGCAGAGCCCTGGGACAGGGGGCGGGGGAGCAGTACTTC.